Listed below are T cell receptor beta chains from one sample, sequenced in a study of T cells in Graves' hyperthyroidism and ophthalmopathy. TCRdb passed the multiplex PCR reads through MiXCR, listing each CDR3 protein once. In the table there are a few hundred thousand distinct CDR3 sequences, 16% of which are singletons. The sample consisted of blood. The receptor set was obtained from a woman aged 35 to 49 with Graves' ophthalmopathy. CDR3s leave out the opening cysteine and the closing phenylalanine or tryptophan. Clone size is shown for a subset of rows, as once, few, many or a class of expanded clone.

abundance: once; v_gene: TRBV20-1; j_gene: TRBJ2-7; CDR3aa: SARSHGGGYEQY
abundance: -; v_gene: TRBV29-1; j_gene: TRBJ2-3; CDR3aa: SVEWEGTDTQY
abundance: few; v_gene: TRBV28; j_gene: TRBJ1-5; CDR3aa: ASSLAKDQPQH
abundance: many; v_gene: TRBV11-2; j_gene: TRBJ2-1; CDR3aa: ASTPARASGTSYEQF
abundance: -; v_gene: TRBV4-2; j_gene: TRBJ1-2; CDR3aa: ASSQHRTAVLGSYGYT
abundance: many; v_gene: TRBV3-1; j_gene: TRBJ2-3; CDR3aa: ASEIKGSYTQY
abundance: -; v_gene: TRBV5-5; j_gene: TRBJ2-1; CDR3aa: ASSRIRGPWTSGSSYNEQF
abundance: few; v_gene: TRBV5-1; j_gene: TRBJ2-5; CDR3aa: ASSLGASGDQETQY
abundance: many; v_gene: TRBV27; j_gene: TRBJ2-7; CDR3aa: ASTPYGGRSSEQY
abundance: few; v_gene: TRBV10-3; j_gene: TRBJ1-1; CDR3aa: AIAFEENTEAF
abundance: -; v_gene: TRBV6-6; j_gene: TRBJ2-1; CDR3aa: ASSYGLAGFDEQF
abundance: many; v_gene: TRBV25-1; j_gene: TRBJ2-3; CDR3aa: ASSAQRTIYTDTQY
abundance: many; v_gene: TRBV27; j_gene: TRBJ2-3; CDR3aa: ASSLYSGTSGIDTQY
abundance: many; v_gene: TRBV11-2; j_gene: TRBJ2-2; CDR3aa: ASSSSQTGRTGELF
abundance: few; v_gene: TRBV19; j_gene: TRBJ1-1; CDR3aa: ASSDGGNEAF
abundance: many; v_gene: TRBV6-1; j_gene: TRBJ2-3; CDR3aa: ASSDGRLHADTQY
abundance: -; v_gene: TRBV3-1; j_gene: TRBJ1-5; CDR3aa: ASKGQNSNQPQH
abundance: -; v_gene: TRBV7-3; j_gene: TRBJ1-6; CDR3aa: ASSRQRDSPLH
abundance: many; v_gene: TRBV18; j_gene: TRBJ2-7; CDR3aa: ASSSGQVEEQY
abundance: many; v_gene: TRBV28; j_gene: TRBJ2-5; CDR3aa: AILAGAQETQY
abundance: many; v_gene: TRBV5-1; j_gene: TRBJ2-3; CDR3aa: ASSLSGESTDTQY
abundance: many; v_gene: TRBV11-2; j_gene: TRBJ2-1; CDR3aa: ASSFAYNEQF
abundance: many; v_gene: TRBV28; j_gene: TRBJ1-1; CDR3aa: ASSPGDGQRMNTEAF
abundance: many; v_gene: TRBV28; j_gene: TRBJ1-5; CDR3aa: ASSPQGPGRSNQPQH
abundance: many; v_gene: TRBV28; j_gene: TRBJ2-7; CDR3aa: ASSSRQPSYEQY
abundance: many; v_gene: TRBV20-1; j_gene: TRBJ2-3; CDR3aa: SARDPGQGGADTQY
abundance: -; v_gene: TRBV5-1; j_gene: -; CDR3aa: ASRSGTEWNEQY
abundance: many; v_gene: TRBV28; j_gene: TRBJ1-1; CDR3aa: ASTTTGGFEAF
abundance: many; v_gene: TRBV20-1; j_gene: TRBJ2-7; CDR3aa: SARDRASSYEQY
abundance: many; v_gene: TRBV2; j_gene: TRBJ2-3; CDR3aa: ASSYPRTDTQY
abundance: -; v_gene: TRBV2; j_gene: TRBJ2-3; CDR3aa: ASRGGGLAGGPSTDTQY
abundance: few; v_gene: TRBV10-3; j_gene: TRBJ1-4; CDR3aa: AIRERDIEKLF
abundance: -; v_gene: TRBV27; j_gene: TRBJ1-4; CDR3aa: ASSPSRTGGEKLF
abundance: -; v_gene: TRBV20-1; j_gene: TRBJ1-5; CDR3aa: SAREDREAQPQH
abundance: many; v_gene: TRBV11-2; j_gene: TRBJ1-1; CDR3aa: ASSFARDTEAF
abundance: -; v_gene: TRBV19; j_gene: TRBJ1-5; CDR3aa: ASSILGRGRGYSNQPQH
abundance: many; v_gene: TRBV7-9; j_gene: TRBJ1-1; CDR3aa: ASSPWAANTEAF
abundance: -; v_gene: TRBV11-2; j_gene: TRBJ2-1; CDR3aa: ASRLSRGLGSYNEQF
abundance: many; v_gene: TRBV11-2; j_gene: TRBJ1-5; CDR3aa: ASSYRVGQPQH
abundance: many; v_gene: TRBV7-3; j_gene: TRBJ2-1; CDR3aa: ASSLTPGTVGEQF
abundance: many; v_gene: TRBV2; j_gene: TRBJ2-6; CDR3aa: ASIGSSLGANVLT
abundance: many; v_gene: TRBV12-3/TRBV12-4; j_gene: TRBJ2-7; CDR3aa: ASSLSGQGVLYEQY
abundance: -; v_gene: TRBV18; j_gene: TRBJ2-7; CDR3aa: ASSPAGLAYYEQY
abundance: many; v_gene: TRBV20-1; j_gene: TRBJ2-5; CDR3aa: SAPWGETQY
abundance: -; v_gene: TRBV15; j_gene: TRBJ2-1; CDR3aa: ATSTGLALTRF
abundance: -; v_gene: TRBV18; j_gene: TRBJ2-5; CDR3aa: ASSPNQAGGTEETQY
abundance: -; v_gene: TRBV19; j_gene: TRBJ2-1; CDR3aa: ASTGQGAGEQF
abundance: many; v_gene: TRBV28; j_gene: TRBJ1-5; CDR3aa: ASSLLGGDQPQH
abundance: many; v_gene: TRBV12-3/TRBV12-4; j_gene: TRBJ1-1; CDR3aa: ASSPSGQNTEAF
abundance: many; v_gene: TRBV11-2; j_gene: TRBJ2-7; CDR3aa: ASSLSSGSSYEQY
abundance: many; v_gene: TRBV11-2; j_gene: TRBJ2-1; CDR3aa: ASSPGRYNEQF
abundance: many; v_gene: TRBV18; j_gene: TRBJ1-1; CDR3aa: ASSPQTGENTEAF
abundance: -; v_gene: TRBV10-1; j_gene: TRBJ2-1; CDR3aa: ASSPVLGSYNEQF